This T cell receptor beta chain was sequenced in a study of CD8 T cells in Susac syndrome. The J segment lost 0 bases and the V segment lost 3 bases, leaving 5 bases of the junction unmatched. The CDR3 runs to 16 residues. Germline CDR1 is MRHNA and CDR2 is SNTAGT. Random hexamers served to reverse transcribe roughly 0.45 to 1 ug RNA. MiXCR was run by TCRdb on the immunoSEQ multiplex PCR reads, yielding one entry per CDR3 protein. The table lists about 210,000 distinct CDR3 sequences, 95% of them singletons. This TCR came from a human donor with multiple sclerosis. The rearrangement joins TRBV6-4 to TRBJ2-3; 8 bases are a match to TRBD2. Material: CD4+ T cells from PBMCs. The CDR3 region is CASSELAGLSTDTQYF. For the CDR3, the DNA is TGTGCCAGCAGTGAATTAGCGGGGTTAAGCACAGATACGCAGTATTTT.